Included here is one T cell receptor (beta chain) sequence, with context. This specimen belongs to a study of blood T cell repertoires in COVID-19. For the study at large: From T cells, B-cell-depleted T cells, or PBMCs came the material, which was cDNA or gDNA.

V was pared by 7 bases and J by 4 bases, with 5 bases of the junction left unmatched. This CDR3 comprises 13 residues. The germline gives CDR1 LNHDA, CDR2 SQIVND (reference sequence). TCRdb keeps only in-frame clones here, not all; method: immunoSEQ multiplex PCR. Among approximately 150,000 clones listed, 85% to 90% were seen once. Enrolled during active infection, Seattle patients were then followed longitudinally. Sample: peripheral blood. The chain recombines TRBV19 with TRBJ2-5; 8 bases match TRBD2. The clonotype was recovered from a woman of 80 years or more with COVID-19, enrolled during active disease. CDR3 bases: TGTGCCAGTACCGGGAGGGCTGGAGAGACCCAGTACTTC. This codes for CASTGRAGETQYF.